This paragraph reports one T cell receptor (beta chain). The antigen remains unidentified. The source of the sample is a study of T cells after yellow fever vaccination. Study-wide points: Most primary-vaccination clones reappeared after the booster (about 97% CD4, 75% to 90% CD8).

Each CDR3 protein is one row after TCRdb ran MiXCR on the 5' RACE reads. The table lists some 550,000 distinct CDR3 sequences, roughly 19% of them singletons. Per the germline V gene, CDR1 is DFQATT and CDR2 is SNEGSKA (reference sequence). This CDR3 spans 17 amino acids. Deletions cut 3 bases from V and 4 bases from J, with 21 bases between. The clonotype comes from a man aged 25-45 years who received the YFV17D yellow fever vaccine. The chain links TRBV20-1 to TRBJ1-4, with D hard to call. Sequences were derived from PBMCs, sampled 15 days after the yellow fever booster vaccination. In DNA, the CDR3 is TGCAGTGCTAGTTTTCGGACCGGCCTTCGGAGTAATGAAAAACTGTTTTTT. The encoded protein is CSASFRTGLRSNEKLFF.